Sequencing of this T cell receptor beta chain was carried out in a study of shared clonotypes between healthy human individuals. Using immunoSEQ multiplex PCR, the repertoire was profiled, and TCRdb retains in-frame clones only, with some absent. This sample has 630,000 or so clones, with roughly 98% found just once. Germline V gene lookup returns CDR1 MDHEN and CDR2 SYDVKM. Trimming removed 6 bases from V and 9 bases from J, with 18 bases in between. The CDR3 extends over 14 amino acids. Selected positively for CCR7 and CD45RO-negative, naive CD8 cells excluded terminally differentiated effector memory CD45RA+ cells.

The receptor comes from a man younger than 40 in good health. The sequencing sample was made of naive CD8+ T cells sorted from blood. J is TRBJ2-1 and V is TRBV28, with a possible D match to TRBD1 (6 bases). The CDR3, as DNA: TGTGCCAGCAGGGGGGCCCCGAATGGGGGTGAGCAGTTCTTC. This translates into CASRGAPNGGEQFF. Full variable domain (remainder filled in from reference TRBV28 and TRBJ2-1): DVKVTQSSRYLVKRTGEKVFLECVQDMDHENMFWYRQDPGLGLRLIYFSYDVKMKEKGDIPEGYSVSREKKERFSLILESASTNQTSMYLCASRGAPNGGEQFFGPGTRLTVL.